This T cell receptor (beta chain) stems from a study of radiotherapy plus CTLA-4 blockade in lung cancer. Study-level background: An objective response was seen in 18% of patients, and disease control in 30% to 35%.

Germline-derived CDR1 and CDR2 are SGHNT and YYREEE (reference sequence). Trimming took 4 bases from V and 4 from J; bases not matched to a gene: 10. The CDR3 is made up of 15 amino acids. The protocol was immunoSEQ multiplex PCR, while the TCRdb copy is restricted to in-frame clones and leaves out a portion. The table records 50,000 to 65,000 clones, about three quarters of them present only once. The sequence came from a human donor with non-small cell lung cancer who had a partial response to radiotherapy plus ipilimumab. The specimen was peripheral blood, collected from a patient treated with radiotherapy plus ipilimumab. The V call is TRBV5-4, the J call TRBJ1-2; TRBD1 agrees at 7 bases. The CDR3 DNA is TGTGCCAGCAGCGAGTACAGGGGAAGCGGCTATGGCTACACCTTC. As protein: CASSEYRGSGYGYTF.